Listed below are T cell receptor beta chains from one sample, sequenced in a study of technical replicates of blood from several donors. Profiling relied on immunoSEQ multiplex PCR, and the TCRdb table lists in-frame clones only, not all of them. The sample has over 70,000 clones; 90% are singletons. Sample: PBMCs. The receptor set was obtained from a human donor in good health. Some clones in this sample may be carry-over from other donors' samples. The conserved cysteine and the conserved F or W are not part of the CDR3 here.

>13|TRBJ2-3|TRBV2
ARGLTGRRTDTQY
>14|TRBJ1-5|TRBV11-2
ASSSLSGQQGQPQH
>11|TRBJ2-5|TRBV5-1
ASRSTGSETQY
>11|TRBJ2-3|TRBV6-5
ASSYSRANTQY
>11|TRBJ1-1|TRBV7-2
ASSYRGNTEAF
>12|TRBJ1-1|TRBV6-5
ASSPGRANTEAF
>17|TRBJ2-3|TRBV4-2
ASSQERTSGFSSTDTQY
>14|TRBJ1-4|TRBV19
ASSSTRTGSNEKLF
>12|TRBJ1-1|TRBV19
ASSTRTGDTEAF
>13|TRBJ2-3|TRBV6-4
ASSDSASLADTQY
>14|TRBJ2-1|TRBV7-2
ASSLRSTSGYNEQF
>13|TRBJ2-1|TRBV7-9
ASSLAGTGLNEQF
>13|TRBJ2-5|TRBV7-8
ASDEQTSGRKTQY
>13|TRBJ1-3|TRBV6-1
ASSGGQGSGNTIY
>10|TRBJ2-3|TRBV2
ASSEGRDTQY
>14|TRBJ2-5|TRBV30
AWSVRVAGAKETQY
>11|TRBJ1-5|TRBV6-6
ASMDTSNQPQH
>13|TRBJ2-3|TRBV5-6
ASSLRLIDTDTQY
>9|TRBJ1-2|TRBV2
ASSESDSPV
>12|TRBJ1-2|TRBV2
ASSEAQIQALPT
>8|TRBJ2-5|TRBV12-5
ASGGETQY
>13|TRBJ1-3|TRBV19
ASSIVHRGGNTIY
>13|TRBJ1-1|TRBV5-4
ASSLGGPLNTEAF